These T cell receptor beta chains were read from a single sample in a study of human T cells and chemical hapten exposure. TCRdb itself ran the RACE reads through MiXCR, one entry per CDR3 protein. The sample has 210,000 or so distinct CDR3 sequences, around 25% seen once. The sequences come from whole blood, collected in connection with sensitization to the hapten diphenylcyclopropenone (DPC). Source of these receptors: a woman aged 40 to 50 with alopecia areata. Some clones in this sample may be carry-over from other donors' samples. Each CDR3 is given with its conserved first and last residue. Each record gives: clone size, J gene, D gene, V gene, CDR3 protein, CDR3 DNA. A D gene is named only where the DNA matches it firmly. Part of the rows lack a size; the others show once, few, many or a class for expanded clones.

>few|TRBJ2-6|TRBD1|TRBV20-1
CSAREGTGGSGANVLTF
TGCAGTGCTAGAGAAGGGACAGGGGGCTCTGGGGCCAACGTCCTGACTTTC
>NA|TRBJ2-2|TRBD2|TRBV7-9
CARTGTRAGELFF
TGTGCCAGGACCGGGACTAGGGCCGGGGAGCTGTTTTTT
>NA|TRBJ2-5|NA|TRBV12-3/TRBV12-4
CASSYPLGTQYF
TGTGCCAGCAGTTACCCTCTAGGGACCCAGTACTTC
>few|TRBJ2-1|NA|TRBV3-1
CASSQTAGTYNEQFF
TGTGCCAGCAGCCAGACCGCAGGGACCTACAATGAGCAGTTCTTC
>few|TRBJ1-2|TRBD1|TRBV4-3
CASSQATGTGFGYTF
TGCGCCAGCAGCCAGGCAACCGGGACAGGGTTCGGCTACACCTTC
>NA|TRBJ2-5|NA|TRBV7-8
CASNLGDPGTPSQETQYF
TGTGCCAGCAACCTAGGCGACCCCGGGACCCCTTCACAAGAGACCCAGTACTTC
>NA|TRBJ2-1|NA|TRBV7-2
CASSLAGGGSSSYNEQFF
TGTGCCAGCAGCTTAGCGGGGGGCGGCTCAAGCTCCTACAATGAGCAGTTCTTC
>NA|TRBJ2-7|NA|TRBV5-4
CASSPVGGYEQYF
TGTGCCAGCAGCCCCGTCGGGGGCTACGAGCAGTACTTC
>NA|TRBJ2-3|TRBD2|TRBV20-1
CSARDPFTGLAGGNTQYF
TGCAGTGCTAGAGATCCTTTCACCGGACTAGCGGGAGGAAATACGCAGTATTTT
>NA|TRBJ2-2|NA|TRBV20-1
CSARDWRIGFTNTGELFF
TGCAGTGCTAGAGATTGGCGGATAGGCTTTACGAACACCGGGGAGCTGTTTTTT
>few|TRBJ2-2|NA|TRBV12-3/TRBV12-4
CASRRSQFHTGELFF
TGTGCCAGCAGGCGCAGCCAGTTCCACACCGGGGAGCTGTTTTTT
>NA|TRBJ2-1|NA|TRBV28
CASNRANNEQFF
TGTGCCAGCAACCGGGCCAACAATGAGCAGTTCTTC
>few|TRBJ2-7|TRBD2|TRBV2
CASNRLAGAYEQYF
TGTGCCAGCAATCGACTAGCGGGCGCCTACGAGCAGTACTTC
>few|TRBJ2-6|NA|TRBV2
CACQPSGANVLTF
TGTGCCTGTCAACCCTCTGGGGCCAACGTCCTGACTTTC
>NA|TRBJ2-3|TRBD2|TRBV20-1
CSARDPPSGTSGSQYF
TGCAGTGCTAGAGATCCCCCCTCCGGGACTAGCGGCTCGCAGTATTTT
>NA|TRBJ2-2|NA|TRBV5-1
CASSTGDPFLSGELFF
TGCGCCAGCAGTACGGGAGACCCCTTCCTATCCGGGGAGCTGTTTTTT
>few|TRBJ2-3|NA|TRBV27
CASIGVADTQYF
TGTGCCAGCATTGGGGTCGCAGATACGCAGTATTTT
>NA|TRBJ2-1|TRBD2|TRBV29-1
CSVGTSGRGYEQFF
TGCAGCGTTGGAACTAGCGGGAGGGGGTATGAGCAGTTCTTC
>many|TRBJ2-1|NA|TRBV28
CASSLATARSFYNEQFF
TGTGCCAGCAGTTTGGCGACTGCGCGGTCATTCTACAATGAGCAGTTCTTC
>few|TRBJ2-2|NA|TRBV6-4
CASSRAENTGELFF
TGTGCCAGCTCTCGAGCGGAGAACACCGGGGAGCTGTTTTTT
>many|TRBJ2-7|NA|TRBV29-1
CSVARVTEAHEQYF
TGCAGCGTTGCTAGGGTGACGGAGGCCCACGAGCAGTACTTC
>NA|TRBJ2-2|TRBD2|TRBV29-1
CSVETSGLTGELFF
TGCAGCGTGGAGACTAGCGGACTAACCGGGGAGCTGTTTTTT
>few|TRBJ2-1|NA|TRBV6-5
CASSYSTGHDEQFF
TGTGCCAGCAGTTACTCTACTGGCCACGATGAGCAGTTCTTC
>few|TRBJ2-7|NA|TRBV28
CASSSPGHYEQYF
TGTGCCAGCAGTTCACCTGGGCACTACGAGCAGTACTTC
>NA|TRBJ1-4|NA|TRBV20-1
CSAPAVATNEKLFF
TGCAGTGCCCCCGCAGTTGCAACTAATGAAAAACTGTTTTTT
>few|TRBJ2-2|TRBD2|TRBV4-2
CASSQLSGRPVGELFF
TGTGCCAGCAGCCAATTAAGCGGGAGACCCGTCGGGGAGCTGTTTTTT
>NA|TRBJ2-5|TRBD2|TRBV6-5
CASSSGLAGGKTQYF
TGTGCCAGCAGTTCCGGACTAGCGGGAGGAAAGACCCAGTACTTC
>NA|TRBJ2-1|NA|TRBV7-2
CASSLRGPSGNEQFF
TGTGCCAGCAGCTTAAGGGGACCCTCAGGAAATGAGCAGTTCTTC
>many|TRBJ1-1|NA|TRBV7-9
CASSALMNTEAFF
TGTGCCAGCAGCGCCCTCATGAACACTGAAGCTTTCTTT
>many|TRBJ2-5|NA|TRBV5-1
CASSLGQLSQETQYF
TGCGCCAGCAGCTTGGGACAGCTGTCCCAAGAGACCCAGTACTTC
>many|TRBJ1-2|NA|TRBV6-1
CASSEQQGVYGYTF
TGTGCCAGCAGTGAACAACAGGGAGTATATGGCTACACCTTC
>few|TRBJ1-4|NA|TRBV7-2
CASSLGVFSAEKLFF
TGTGCCAGCAGCTTAGGAGTCTTTTCGGCTGAAAAACTGTTTTTT
>NA|TRBJ2-2|NA|TRBV27
CASSRRRKNTGELFF
TGTGCCAGCAGTAGACGACGGAAGAACACCGGGGAGCTGTTTTTT
>few|TRBJ1-1|NA|TRBV27
CASRFGGGTEAFF
TGTGCCAGCCGGTTTGGGGGCGGCACTGAAGCTTTCTTT
>NA|TRBJ2-3|NA|TRBV15
CATSRVGLAGDTQYF
TGTGCCACCAGCAGAGTGGGGCTAGCAGGAGATACGCAGTATTTT
>NA|TRBJ2-3|NA|TRBV29-1
CSVCGSLNTDTQYF
TGCAGCGTCTGCGGGTCCCTGAACACAGATACGCAGTATTTT
>NA|TRBJ1-1|NA|TRBV7-9
CASSLDVRNTEAFF
TGTGCCAGCAGCTTAGACGTCAGGAACACTGAAGCTTTCTTT
>NA|TRBJ2-2|NA|TRBV29-1
CSVFTGQTGELFF
TGCAGCGTCTTTACAGGTCAGACCGGGGAGCTGTTTTTT
>few|TRBJ1-3|NA|TRBV5-1
CASSLFGESGNTIYF
TGCGCCAGCAGCTTGTTCGGGGAGTCCGGAAACACCATATATTTT
>few|TRBJ1-1|NA|TRBV7-2
CASSFGPMNTEAFF
TGTGCCAGCAGCTTTGGACCGATGAACACTGAAGCTTTCTTT
>NA|TRBJ2-7|NA|TRBV9
CASSPTDTKYEQYF
TGTGCCAGCAGCCCCACGGACACGAAGTACGAGCAGTACTTC
>NA|TRBJ1-2|TRBD1|TRBV7-2
CASSLVYPGQGYYGYTF
TGTGCCAGCAGCTTAGTCTACCCGGGACAGGGGTACTATGGCTACACCTTC
>NA|TRBJ2-7|NA|TRBV4-3
CASSPLGSPYEQYF
TGCGCCAGCAGCCCCTTAGGATCCCCCTACGAGCAGTACTTC
>NA|TRBJ1-5|NA|TRBV2
CASSGQTGNQPQHF
TGTGCCAGCAGCGGACAGACCGGCAATCAGCCCCAGCATTTT
>many|TRBJ2-6|NA|TRBV28
CASSISSGANVLTF
TGTGCCAGCAGTATATCATCAGGGGCCAACGTCCTGACTTTC
>NA|TRBJ1-4|NA|TRBV7-9
CASSLALGVHEKLFF
TGTGCCAGCAGCTTAGCGCTGGGGGTGCATGAAAAACTGTTTTTT
>many|TRBJ1-2|NA|TRBV5-4
CASSLDPGDNYGYTF
TGTGCCAGCAGCTTGGATCCGGGCGACAACTATGGCTACACCTTC
>NA|TRBJ2-7|NA|TRBV20-1
CSANDRRQASYEQYF
TGCAGTGCGAACGATAGGCGACAGGCCTCCTACGAGCAGTACTTC
>NA|TRBJ2-1|NA|TRBV6-2/TRBV6-3
CASSYSWGNQFF
TGTGCCAGCAGTTACTCGTGGGGAAACCAGTTCTTC
>many|TRBJ2-7|NA|TRBV7-2
CASSLSLPSYEQYF
TGTGCCAGCAGCTTGTCCCTACCCTCCTACGAGCAGTACTTC
>NA|TRBJ1-2|TRBD1|TRBV10-3
CANRGTETYGYTF
TGTGCCAACAGGGGGACGGAAACATATGGCTACACCTTC
>few|TRBJ2-3|NA|TRBV29-1
CRATGQTDTQYF
TGCAGGGCTACAGGGCAGACAGATACGCAGTATTTT
>few|TRBJ2-7|NA|TRBV28
CASTGPASYEQYF
TGTGCCAGCACCGGACCTGCCTCCTACGAGCAGTACTTC
>few|TRBJ2-1|TRBD2|TRBV29-1
CSATLAGPWYEQFF
TGCAGCGCAACGCTAGCGGGCCCTTGGTATGAGCAGTTCTTC
>few|TRBJ2-7|NA|TRBV25-1
CASSDPRGRHEQYF
TGTGCCAGCAGTGATCCCAGGGGGAGGCACGAGCAGTACTTC